This T cell receptor beta chain was found in a study of OX40 agonist ivuxolimab in advanced cancers. Study-level information: Three patients had partial responses: one hepatocellular carcinoma, two cutaneous melanoma.

The ends were cut back, 1 base at V and 4 bases at J, with 8 bases in the middle. Germline V lookup: CDR1 SEHNR, CDR2 FQNEAQ (reference sequence). This CDR3 is 15 amino acids long. Turning to this clone: Its antigen is not identified.

The method was immunoSEQ multiplex PCR; TCRdb's version includes in-frame clones alone and lacks a portion of them. Here the sample spans over 35,000 clones, 74% being singletons. Whole-study findings and limits: At doses 0.1 to 3.0 mg/kg, CD4+ and CD8+ clones expanded. The average count of expanded clones was higher among CD8+ T cells than among CD4+.

The rearrangement uses TRBV7-9 and TRBJ2-6; possible D gene TRBD1, 5 bases. This TCR was recovered from an adult with an advanced solid tumor such as melanoma, head and neck, liver or kidney cancer. The source material was CD4+ or CD8+ T cells sorted from blood, sampled in a trial of the OX40 agonist ivuxolimab. This CDR3 is CASSLGRGGANVLTF. As DNA, the CDR3 is TGTGCCAGCAGCTTAGGAAGGGGAGGGGCCAACGTCCTGACTTTC.